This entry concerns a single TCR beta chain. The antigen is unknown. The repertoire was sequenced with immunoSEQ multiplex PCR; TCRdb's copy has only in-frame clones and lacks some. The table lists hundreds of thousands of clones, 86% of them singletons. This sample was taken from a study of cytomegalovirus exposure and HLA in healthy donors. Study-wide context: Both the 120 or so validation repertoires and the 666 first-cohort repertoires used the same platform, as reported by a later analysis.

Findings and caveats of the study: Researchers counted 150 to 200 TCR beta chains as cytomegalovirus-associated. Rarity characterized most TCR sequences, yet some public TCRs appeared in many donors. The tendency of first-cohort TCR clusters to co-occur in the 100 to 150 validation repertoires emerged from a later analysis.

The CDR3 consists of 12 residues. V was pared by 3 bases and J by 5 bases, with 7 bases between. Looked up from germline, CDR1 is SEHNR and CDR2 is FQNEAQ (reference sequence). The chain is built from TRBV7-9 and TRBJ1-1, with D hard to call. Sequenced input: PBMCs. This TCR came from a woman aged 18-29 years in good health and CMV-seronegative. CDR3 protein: CASSFLRTEAFF. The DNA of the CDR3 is TGTGCCAGCAGCTTTCTCCGGACTGAAGCTTTCTTT.